The 15 T cell receptor beta chains listed next were all sequenced from one sample in a study of CD8 T cells in ankylosing spondylitis. Whole-study findings and limits: Blood from ankylosing spondylitis patients appeared to carry a characteristic roughly 8-variant TCR beta motif.

TCRdb independently ran MiXCR on the 5' RACE reads; one entry per CDR3 protein. The sample holds 500,000 to 650,000 distinct CDR3 sequences, approximately 5% seen once. Their recognized antigens are unknown. The sample taken for sequencing was blood, either unsorted or a sorted T cell fraction (not recorded which). These receptors came from a male donor with ankylosing spondylitis.

Comment on this clonotype: A much more abundant neighbour one base away suggests this may be a read error. V gene TRBV12-3 or TRBV12-4 combines with J gene TRBJ1-5; D is perhaps TRBD1 (5 bases). There are 13 residues in the CDR3. This CDR3 is CASRGTLNRPQHF. CDR3 coding DNA: TGTGCCAGCAGGGGGACCCTCAATCGGCCCCAGCATTTT.

V usage is TRBV5-1 and J usage is TRBJ2-5; D gene ambiguous. The germline V and J ends were trimmed by 4 bases and 1 base, with 8 bases remaining between them. There are 13 residues in the CDR3. The germline V gene has CDR1 SGHRS and CDR2 YFSETQ. The DNA for the CDR3 is TGCGCCAGCAGCGCCACAGTCCAAGAGACCCAGTACTTC. Residues: CASSATVQETQYF.

The sample holds many counts of this clonotype. J is TRBJ1-6 and V is TRBV5-5; 9 bases agree with TRBD1. The CDR3 contains 13 residues. V lost 6 bases and J lost 10; bases outside the gene matches: 5. Germline lookup yields CDR1 SGHKS and CDR2 YYEKEE (reference sequence). This chain's CDR3 is CASTGTGNSPLHF. The CDR3 DNA reads TGTGCCAGCACCGGGACAGGGAACTCACCCCTCCACTTT.

This clonotype occurred many times. This rearrangement joins TRBV20-1 to TRBJ1-5; the match to TRBD1 covers 8 bases. The CDR3 extends over 13 amino acids. Germline V CDR1 and CDR2: DFQATT, SNEGSKA (reference sequence). The trim removed 5 bases at V and 2 bases at J, leaving 2 bases unmatched. The CDR3 reads CSALTGGNQPQHF. The CDR3, as DNA: TGCAGTGCTTTGACAGGGGGCAATCAGCCCCAGCATTTT.

This clonotype was counted at least ten times. V is TRBV4-3 and J is TRBJ1-4, with 9 bases lining up with TRBD1. V lost 4 bases and J lost 8; bases outside the gene matches: 11. The germline V gene encodes CDR1 LGHNA and CDR2 YSLEER. The CDR3 loop spans 16 amino acids. Here the CDR3 reads CASSLKAGTGLEKLFF. The DNA of the CDR3 is TGCGCCAGCAGCCTTAAAGCCGGGACAGGGTTGGAAAAACTGTTTTTT.

This clonotype was picked up many times. The CDR3 loop is CASHFYTEAFF. For the CDR3, the DNA is TGTGCCAGCCACTTTTACACTGAAGCTTTCTTT. The rearrangement joins TRBV6-6 to TRBJ1-1, with no clear D. This CDR3 has 11 amino acids. Trimming removed 8 bases from V and 3 bases from J, with 7 bases in between. Looked up from germline, CDR1 is MNHNY and CDR2 is SVGAGI (reference sequence).

This clonotype came up many times. The genes are TRBV5-6 and TRBJ1-2; perhaps TRBD1 as D (5 bases). Per germline, CDR1 SGHDT and CDR2 YYEEEE. The CDR3 is 13 residues long. Trimming pared 4 bases from V and 6 bases from J, leaving 13 bases between. This CDR3 is CASSSGGLDGYTF. CDR3 nucleotide sequence: TGTGCCAGCAGCAGTGGGGGACTGGATGGCTACACCTTC.

This clonotype was counted at least ten times. V gene TRBV5-5 combines with J gene TRBJ2-7; D might be TRBD2 (6 bases). The CDR3 extends over 15 amino acids. Germline V lookup: CDR1 SGHKS, CDR2 YYEKEE (reference sequence). V dropped 1 base and J dropped 4 bases, with 15 bases sitting between them. The CDR3 spells CASSLLPGGEYEQYF. DNA for the CDR3: TGTGCCAGCAGCTTGCTCCCGGGCGGGGAATACGAGCAGTACTTC.

Ten or more counts support this clonotype. The genes are TRBV9 and TRBJ2-5, with D possibly being TRBD1 or TRBD2 (5 bases each). V was clipped by 0 bases and J by 5 bases, with 17 bases between them. Per germline, CDR1 SGDLS and CDR2 YYNGEE. The CDR3 consists of 16 residues. This chain's CDR3 is CASSVEGTPPRETQYF. The CDR3, as DNA: TGTGCCAGCAGCGTAGAGGGGACGCCACCGCGGGAGACCCAGTACTTC.

The sample holds many counts of this clonotype. This chain joins TRBV20-1 and TRBJ2-2; TRBD1 or TRBD2 may be the D gene (5 bases each). Germline V gene sequence: CDR1 DFQATT, CDR2 SNEGSKA (reference sequence). This CDR3 contains 15 residues. The V gene lost 0 bases and the J gene lost 3 bases, with 11 bases spanning the gap. The CDR3 nucleotides are TGCAGTGCTAGAGAGGGACGGGCGTACACCGGGGAGCTGTTTTTT. Its translation is CSAREGRAYTGELFF.

This clonotype was seen repeatedly, ten times or more. The chain links TRBV12-3 or TRBV12-4 to TRBJ2-1, with 7 bases identical to TRBD2. The V gene end was trimmed by 4 bases and the J gene end by 8 bases; junction bases not matched to a gene: 2. The CDR3 sequence is 12 residues long. In DNA, the CDR3 is TGTGCCAGCAGTTCGGGGGGTCATGAGCAGTTCTTC. Encoded protein: CASSSGGHEQFF.

This clonotype was recorded many times. The J gene is TRBJ2-7, the V gene TRBV5-6; maybe TRBD2 (5 bases). The CDR3 totals 12 residues. V lost 4 bases and J 6 bases, leaving 11 bases between the germline ends. Germline assignment: CDR1 SGHDT and CDR2 YYEEEE. CDR3 in amino acids: CASSQAEGEQYF. Written as DNA, the CDR3 is TGTGCCAGCAGCCAAGCCGAGGGCGAGCAGTACTTC.

This clonotype has ten or more counts. This sequence joins TRBV10-1 and TRBJ1-5, with D unclear. The germline V and J ends were trimmed by 0 bases and 6 bases, with 3 bases remaining between them. Germline V gene sequence: CDR1 WNHNN, CDR2 SYGVQD (reference sequence). This CDR3 is 12 amino acids long. The CDR3 nucleotides read TGCGCCAGCAGTGAGTCCTCTCAGCCCCAGCATTTT. Its translation: CASSESSQPQHF.

This clonotype was seen at least ten times. The chain combines TRBV4-2 with TRBJ2-1, with D perhaps TRBD1 or TRBD2 (5 bases each). CDR1 and CDR2 (germline): LGHNA, YNFKEQ. V dropped 4 bases and J dropped 10 bases, with 17 bases sitting between them. This CDR3 spans 14 amino acids. DNA for the CDR3: TGTGCCAGCAGCCCCTCCTACTGGGGCGGGGAGCAGTTCTTC. Its protein product is CASSPSYWGGEQFF.

Ten or more counts support this clonotype. The chain recombines TRBV4-3 with TRBJ1-1, with D perhaps matching TRBD1 (6 bases). The length of the CDR3 is 15 residues. V lost 1 base, J lost 6 bases, and 15 bases lay in between. In germline, CDR1 is LGHNA, CDR2 YSLEER. CDR3 amino acids: CASSQGGRGGPEAFF. In nucleotides, the CDR3 is TGCGCCAGCAGCCAAGGGGGCAGGGGAGGGCCTGAAGCTTTCTTT.